This T cell receptor (beta chain) was sequenced in a study of cytomegalovirus exposure and HLA in healthy donors. Study-wide points: Association with HLA alleles at 0.05 false discovery rate was found for roughly 17,000 TCR beta sequences in a later analysis. A likely sequencing artifact accounted for one observed cluster of highly shared sequence variants. Rare TCR sequences predominated, though certain public TCRs were found in many donors.

Concerning this clone: The antigen is not known.

The germline gives CDR1 MNHNS, CDR2 SASEGT. This CDR3 is built from 17 residues. V was shortened by 0 bases and J by 0 bases, with 9 bases between the two germline ends. PCR amplification relied on 60 Vbeta primers (plus 13 Jbeta primers). Sequenced by immunoSEQ multiplex PCR; TCRdb stores in-frame clones only, minus some. This listing includes about 210,000 clones. Source material: PBMCs. V is TRBV6-1 and J is TRBJ1-6; D is perhaps TRBD1 (5 bases). This sequence originates from a woman aged 30 to 39 in good health and CMV-seropositive. CDR3 DNA: TGTGCCAGCAGTGAAGCAGGGGCGAGCTCCTATAATTCACCCCTCCACTTT. It codes for CASSEAGASSYNSPLHF.